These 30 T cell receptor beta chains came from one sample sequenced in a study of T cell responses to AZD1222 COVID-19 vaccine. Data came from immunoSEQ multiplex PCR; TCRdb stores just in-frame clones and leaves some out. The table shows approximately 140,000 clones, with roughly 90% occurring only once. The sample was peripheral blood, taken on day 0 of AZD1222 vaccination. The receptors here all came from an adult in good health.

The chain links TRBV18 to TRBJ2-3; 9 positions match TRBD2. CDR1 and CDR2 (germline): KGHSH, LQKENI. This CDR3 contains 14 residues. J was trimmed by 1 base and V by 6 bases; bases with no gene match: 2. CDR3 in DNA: TGTGCCAGCTCCAAGCGGGAGGGCACAGATACGCAGTATTTT. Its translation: CASSKREGTDTQYF.

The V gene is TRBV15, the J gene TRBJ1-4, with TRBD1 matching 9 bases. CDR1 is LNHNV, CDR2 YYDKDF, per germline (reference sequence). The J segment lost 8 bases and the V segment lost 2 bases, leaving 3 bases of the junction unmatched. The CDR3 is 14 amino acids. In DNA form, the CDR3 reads TGTGCCACCAGCAGAACCGGGACAGGGGAAAAACTGTTTTTT. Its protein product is CATSRTGTGEKLFF.

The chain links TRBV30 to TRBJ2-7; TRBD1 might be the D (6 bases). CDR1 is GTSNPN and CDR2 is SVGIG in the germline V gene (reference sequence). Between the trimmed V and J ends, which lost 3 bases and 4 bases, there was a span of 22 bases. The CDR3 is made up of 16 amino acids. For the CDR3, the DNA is TGTGCCTGGAGATTCATTAGGGGGAGTGCGCGGTACGAGCAGTACTTC. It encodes CAWRFIRGSARYEQYF.

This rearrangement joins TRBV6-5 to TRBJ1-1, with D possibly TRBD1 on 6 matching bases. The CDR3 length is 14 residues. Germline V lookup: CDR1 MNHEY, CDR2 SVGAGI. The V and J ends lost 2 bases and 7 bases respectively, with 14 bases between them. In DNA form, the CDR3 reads TGTGCCAGCAGTTACCGGGGGACAACTAATGAAGCTTTCTTT. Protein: CASSYRGTTNEAFF.

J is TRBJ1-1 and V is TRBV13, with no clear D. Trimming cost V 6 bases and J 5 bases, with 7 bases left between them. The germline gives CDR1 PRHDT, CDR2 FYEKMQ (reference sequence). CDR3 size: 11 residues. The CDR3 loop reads CASRVLTEAFF. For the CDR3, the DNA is TGTGCCAGCAGGGTTTTGACTGAAGCTTTCTTT.

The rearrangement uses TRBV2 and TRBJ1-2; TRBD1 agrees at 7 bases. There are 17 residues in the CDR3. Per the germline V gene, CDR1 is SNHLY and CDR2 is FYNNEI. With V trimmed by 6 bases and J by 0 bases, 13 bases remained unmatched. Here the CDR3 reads CASRFDQGGITNYGYTF. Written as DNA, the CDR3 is TGTGCCAGCAGATTCGACCAAGGGGGCATTACTAACTATGGCTACACCTTC.

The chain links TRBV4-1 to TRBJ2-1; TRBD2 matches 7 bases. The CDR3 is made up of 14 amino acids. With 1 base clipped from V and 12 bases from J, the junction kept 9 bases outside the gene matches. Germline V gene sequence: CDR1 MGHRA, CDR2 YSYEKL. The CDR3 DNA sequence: TGCGCCAGCAGCCAAGTAGGGACTGGGGAGGGGCAGTTCTTC. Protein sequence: CASSQVGTGEGQFF.

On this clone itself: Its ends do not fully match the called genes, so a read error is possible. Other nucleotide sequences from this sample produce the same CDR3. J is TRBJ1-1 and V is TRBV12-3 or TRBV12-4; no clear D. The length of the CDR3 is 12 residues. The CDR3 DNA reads TGTGCCAGCAGTTTTTTACGGACTGAAGCTTTTTTT. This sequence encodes CASSFLRTEAFF.

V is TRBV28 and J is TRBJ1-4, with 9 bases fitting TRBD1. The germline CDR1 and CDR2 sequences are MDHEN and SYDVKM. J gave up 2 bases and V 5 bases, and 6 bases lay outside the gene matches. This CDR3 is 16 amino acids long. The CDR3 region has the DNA TGTGCCAGCAGTCCCACAGGGGGCGCTACTAATGAAAAACTGTTTTTT. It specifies CASSPTGGATNEKLFF.

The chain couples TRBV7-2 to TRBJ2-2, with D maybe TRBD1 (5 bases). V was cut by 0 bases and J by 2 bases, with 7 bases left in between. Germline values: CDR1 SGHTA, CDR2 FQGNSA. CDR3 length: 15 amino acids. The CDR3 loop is CASSLADINTGELFF. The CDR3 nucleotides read TGTGCCAGCAGCTTAGCGGACATCAACACCGGGGAGCTGTTTTTT.

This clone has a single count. This chain's CDR3 is CAWTVEVYNSPLHF. In DNA, the CDR3 is TGTGCCTGGACAGTTGAAGTCTATAATTCACCCCTCCACTTT. The gene calls are TRBV30 and TRBJ1-6; no clear D. Trimming cost V 4 bases and J 3 bases, with 10 bases left between them. This CDR3 has 14 amino acids. Germline-derived CDR1 and CDR2 are GTSNPN and SVGIG (reference sequence).

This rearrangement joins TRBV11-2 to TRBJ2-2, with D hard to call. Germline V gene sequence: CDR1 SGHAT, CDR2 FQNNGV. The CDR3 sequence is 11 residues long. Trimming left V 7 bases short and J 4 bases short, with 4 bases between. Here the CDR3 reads CASILTGELFF. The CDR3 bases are TGTGCCAGCATCCTCACCGGGGAGCTGTTTTTT.

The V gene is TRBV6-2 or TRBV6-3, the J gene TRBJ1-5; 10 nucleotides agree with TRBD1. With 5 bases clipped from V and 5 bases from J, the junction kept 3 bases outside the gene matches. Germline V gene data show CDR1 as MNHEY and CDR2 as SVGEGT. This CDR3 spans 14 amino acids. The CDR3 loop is CASSGTGVDQPQHF. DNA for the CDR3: TGTGCCAGCAGTGGGACAGGGGTCGATCAGCCCCAGCATTTT.

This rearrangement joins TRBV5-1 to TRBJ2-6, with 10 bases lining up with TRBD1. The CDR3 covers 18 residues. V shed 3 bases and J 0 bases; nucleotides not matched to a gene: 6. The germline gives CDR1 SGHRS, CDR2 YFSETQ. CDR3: CASSWGTGDLSGANVLTF. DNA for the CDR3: TGCGCCAGCAGCTGGGGGACAGGGGACCTCTCTGGGGCCAACGTCCTGACTTTC.

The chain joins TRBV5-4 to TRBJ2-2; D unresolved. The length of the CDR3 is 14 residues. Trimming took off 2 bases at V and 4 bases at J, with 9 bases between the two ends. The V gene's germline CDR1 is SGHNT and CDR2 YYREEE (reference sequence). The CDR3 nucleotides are TGTGCCAGCAGCTTTAGGTCCCGCACCGGGGAGCTGTTTTTT. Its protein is CASSFRSRTGELFF. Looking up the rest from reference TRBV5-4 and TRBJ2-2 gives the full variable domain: ETGVTQSPTHLIKTRGQQVTLRCSSQSGHNTVSWYQQALGQGPQFIFQYYREEENGRGNFPPRFSGLQFPNYSSELNVNALELDDSALYLCASSFRSRTGELFFGEGSRLTVL.

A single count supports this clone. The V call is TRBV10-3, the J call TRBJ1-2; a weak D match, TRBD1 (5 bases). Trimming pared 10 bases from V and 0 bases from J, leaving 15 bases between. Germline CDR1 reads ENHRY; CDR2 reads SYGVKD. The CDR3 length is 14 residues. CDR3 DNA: TGTGCCACCAAACCTGTGACAGCTAACTATGGCTACACCTTC. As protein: CATKPVTANYGYTF.

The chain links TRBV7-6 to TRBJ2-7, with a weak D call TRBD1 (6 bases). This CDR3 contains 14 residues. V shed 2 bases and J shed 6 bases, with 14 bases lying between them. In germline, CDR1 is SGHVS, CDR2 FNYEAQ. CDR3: CASSLSQGTGEQYF. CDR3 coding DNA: TGTGCCAGCAGCTTAAGTCAGGGGACGGGCGAGCAGTACTTC. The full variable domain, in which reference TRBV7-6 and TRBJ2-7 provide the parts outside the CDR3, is GAGVSQSPRYKVTKRGQDVALRCDPISGHVSLYWYRQALGQGPEFLTYFNYEAQQDKSGLPNDRFSAERPEGSISTLTIQRTEQRDSAMYRCASSLSQGTGEQYFGPGTRLTVT.

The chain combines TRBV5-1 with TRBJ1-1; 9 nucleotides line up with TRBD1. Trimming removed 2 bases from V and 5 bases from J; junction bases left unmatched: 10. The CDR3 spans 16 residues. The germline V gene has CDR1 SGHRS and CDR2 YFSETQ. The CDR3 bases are TGCGCCAGCAGCTTTAAAAAACAGGGGGCTTATACTGAAGCTTTCTTT. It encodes CASSFKKQGAYTEAFF.

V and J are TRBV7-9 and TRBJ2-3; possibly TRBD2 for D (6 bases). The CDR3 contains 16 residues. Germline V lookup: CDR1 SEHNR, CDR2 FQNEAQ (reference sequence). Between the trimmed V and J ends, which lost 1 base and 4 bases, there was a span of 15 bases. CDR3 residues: CASSLGGGRGADTQYF. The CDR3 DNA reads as TGTGCCAGCAGCTTAGGTGGCGGGCGGGGAGCAGATACGCAGTATTTT.

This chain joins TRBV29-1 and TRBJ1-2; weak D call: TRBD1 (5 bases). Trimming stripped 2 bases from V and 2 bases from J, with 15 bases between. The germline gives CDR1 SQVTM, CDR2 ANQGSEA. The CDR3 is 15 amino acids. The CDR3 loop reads CSVERRDGTNYGYTF. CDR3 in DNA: TGCAGCGTTGAACGCCGGGACGGCACGAACTATGGCTACACCTTC.

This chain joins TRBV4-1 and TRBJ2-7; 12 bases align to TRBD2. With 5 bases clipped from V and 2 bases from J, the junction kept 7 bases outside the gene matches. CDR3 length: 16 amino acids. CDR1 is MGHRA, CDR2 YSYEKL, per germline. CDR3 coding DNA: TGCGCCAGCAGCGGACTAGCGGGAAGGGAAGCCTACGAGCAGTACTTC. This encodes CASSGLAGREAYEQYF.

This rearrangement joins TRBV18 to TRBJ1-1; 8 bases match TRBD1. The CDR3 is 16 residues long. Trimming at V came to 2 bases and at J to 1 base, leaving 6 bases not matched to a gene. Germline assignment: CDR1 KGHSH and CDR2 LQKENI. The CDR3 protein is CASSPGKDRANTEAFF. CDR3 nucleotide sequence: TGTGCCAGCTCACCAGGGAAGGACAGGGCGAACACTGAAGCTTTCTTT. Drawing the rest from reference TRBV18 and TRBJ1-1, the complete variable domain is NAGVMQNPRHLVRRRGQEARLRCSPMKGHSHVYWYRQLPEEGLKFMVYLQKENIIDESGMPKERFSAEFPKEGPSILRIQQVVRGDSAAYFCASSPGKDRANTEAFFGQGTRLTVV.

In DNA form, the CDR3 reads TGCGCCAGCAGCCCCGGGACAGGGGGTGGAAACACCATATATTTT. It yields the protein CASSPGTGGGNTIYF. The V call is TRBV4-3, the J call TRBJ1-3; 11 positions agree with TRBD1. CDR1 is LGHNA and CDR2 is YSLEER in the germline V gene. The CDR3 extends over 15 amino acids. The junction had 2 bases not matched to a gene; V was cut back by 4 bases and J by 3 bases.

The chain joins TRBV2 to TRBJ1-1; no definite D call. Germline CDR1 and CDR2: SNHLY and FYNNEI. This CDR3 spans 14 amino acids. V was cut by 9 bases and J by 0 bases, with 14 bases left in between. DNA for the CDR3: TGTGCCAGTAGAAACAGAGAATTGAACACTGAAGCTTTCTTT. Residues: CASRNRELNTEAFF.

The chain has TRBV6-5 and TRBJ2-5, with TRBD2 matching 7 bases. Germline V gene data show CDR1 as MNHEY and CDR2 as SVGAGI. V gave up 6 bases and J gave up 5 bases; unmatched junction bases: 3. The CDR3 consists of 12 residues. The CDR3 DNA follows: TGTGCCAGCAGGCATAGCGGGGAGACCCAGTACTTC. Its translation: CASRHSGETQYF.

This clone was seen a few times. The CDR3 loop reads CASRPTGNYGYTF. CDR3 DNA: TGTGCCAGCCGTCCGACAGGGAACTATGGCTACACCTTC. V gene TRBV5-4 combines with J gene TRBJ1-2; TRBD1 agrees at 7 bases. With V trimmed by 7 bases and J by 2 bases, 5 bases remained unmatched. CDR1 and CDR2 (germline): SGHNT, YYREEE (reference sequence). The CDR3 covers 13 residues.

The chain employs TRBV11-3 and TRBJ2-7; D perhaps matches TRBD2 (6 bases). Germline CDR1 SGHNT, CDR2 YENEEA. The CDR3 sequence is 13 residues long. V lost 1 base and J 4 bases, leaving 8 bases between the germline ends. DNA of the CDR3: TGTGCCAGCAGCTTAGCGGGAGCGTACGAGCAGTACTTC. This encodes CASSLAGAYEQYF. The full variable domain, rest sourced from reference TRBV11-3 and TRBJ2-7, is EAGVVQSPRYKIIEKKQPVAFWCNPISGHNTLYWYLQNLGQGPELLIRYENEEAVDDSQLPKDRFSAERLKGVDSTLKIQPAELGDSAVYLCASSLAGAYEQYFGPGTRLTVT.

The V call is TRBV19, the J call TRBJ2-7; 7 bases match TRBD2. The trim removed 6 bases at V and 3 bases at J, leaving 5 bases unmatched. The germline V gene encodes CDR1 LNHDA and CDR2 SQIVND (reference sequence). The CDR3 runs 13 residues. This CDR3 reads CASSRGSVYEQYF. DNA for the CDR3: TGTGCCAGTAGCCGCGGGAGTGTCTACGAGCAGTACTTC.

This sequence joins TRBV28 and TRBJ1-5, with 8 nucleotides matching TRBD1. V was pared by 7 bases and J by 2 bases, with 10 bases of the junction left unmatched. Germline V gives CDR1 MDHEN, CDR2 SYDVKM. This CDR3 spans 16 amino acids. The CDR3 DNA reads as TGTGCCAGCATACCCCAGGGGGCTTTTGGCAATCAGCCCCAGCATTTT. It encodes CASIPQGAFGNQPQHF.

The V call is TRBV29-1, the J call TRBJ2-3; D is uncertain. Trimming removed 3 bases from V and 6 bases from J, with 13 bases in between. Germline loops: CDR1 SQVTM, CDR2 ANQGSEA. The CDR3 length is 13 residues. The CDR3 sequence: CSVDRGAGDTQYF. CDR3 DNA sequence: TGCAGCGTTGATCGAGGCGCCGGGGATACGCAGTATTTT.